The T cell receptor (beta chain) under discussion was sequenced for a study of quantifying T cell responses using KT2 cells. On the study more broadly: Reverse transcription used primers in the TCR alpha and beta constant regions. Estimated efficiency of the T4 ligation step was above 9.5% under optimum conditions.

Each cDNA got a UMI-containing oligo ligated at its 3' end. An equimolar mix of RC1.1 and RC1.2 primed the beta chain across TRBC1 and TRBC2. TCRdb processed the UMI-ligation and nested PCR reads anew with MiXCR; each CDR3 protein has one entry. The table includes roughly 51,000 distinct CDR3 sequences, approximately 13% detected once. This clonotype was observed a few times. CDR1 is MNHEY, CDR2 SVGAGI, per germline. There are 14 residues in the CDR3. Trimming pared 6 bases from V and 1 base from J, leaving 11 bases between. Sequencing was done on a sample of PBMCs spiked with cells of the T cell clone KT2. The V gene is TRBV6-5, the J gene TRBJ2-3; maybe TRBD2 (6 bases). This receptor was taken from a human donor. CDR3 residues: CASSRDWGTDTQYF. CDR3 bases: TGTGCCAGCAGCAGGGACTGGGGCACAGATACGCAGTATTTT.